The T cell receptor (beta chain) described here comes from a study of shared clonotypes between healthy human individuals. The table came from immunoSEQ multiplex PCR; TCRdb's copy has only in-frame clones and leaves some out. The sample includes roughly 2.5 million clones, just over 90% seen only once; the top ten take 0.11% to 0.15%. This CDR3 has 17 residues. V was pared by 0 bases and J by 8 bases, with 15 bases of the junction left unmatched. Germline V gives CDR1 MGHRA, CDR2 YSYEKL. The chain employs TRBV4-1 and TRBJ1-2; 7 nucleotides agree with TRBD1. The sample consisted of naive CD4+ T cells sorted from blood. Subset defined: CD45RA+ positively selected. The origin of this receptor is a man between 18 and 29 years old in good health. CDR3 residues: CASSQDGLGSGGGGYTF. DNA for the CDR3: TGCGCCAGCAGCCAAGATGGATTGGGATCAGGGGGAGGAGGCTACACCTTC.